A single sample gave rise to the 10 T cell receptor beta chains below, sequenced in a study of T cell responses to AZD1222 COVID-19 vaccine. The method was immunoSEQ multiplex PCR; TCRdb's version includes in-frame clones alone and lacks a portion of them. The sample contains approximately 67,000 clones, 86% of which appear only once. Sequenced material: peripheral blood, taken on day 0 of AZD1222 vaccination. These receptors were taken from an adult in good health.

The chain links TRBV18 to TRBJ2-1; 7 nucleotides line up with TRBD1. Trimming cost V 3 bases and J 10 bases; bases outside gene matches: 6. The CDR3 is 13 residues long. Germline CDR1 and CDR2: KGHSH and LQKENI. The CDR3 DNA follows: TGTGCCAGCTCACCCGGGACAGTCGGAGAGCAGTTCTTC. Its protein is CASSPGTVGEQFF. The full variable domain, with the rest looked up from reference TRBV18 and TRBJ2-1, is NAGVMQNPRHLVRRRGQEARLRCSPMKGHSHVYWYRQLPEEGLKFMVYLQKENIIDESGMPKERFSAEFPKEGPSILRIQQVVRGDSAAYFCASSPGTVGEQFFGPGTRLTVL.

This clone appeared a single time. V and J are TRBV27 and TRBJ1-2; maybe TRBD1 (5 bases). The V end lost 5 bases, the J end lost 1 base, and 14 bases lay between the germline ends. The germline CDR1 and CDR2 sequences are MNHEY and SMNVEV (reference sequence). This CDR3 spans 15 amino acids. The CDR3 DNA reads as TGTGCCAGCAGTCCCCTTTTGACAGATAACTATGGCTACACCTTC. The encoded protein is CASSPLLTDNYGYTF.

The V and J genes are TRBV30 and TRBJ2-2, with 8 nucleotides matching TRBD2. This CDR3 is built from 15 residues. Germline V gene lookup returns CDR1 GTSNPN and CDR2 SVGIG (reference sequence). The junction had 11 bases not matched to a gene; V was cut back by 7 bases and J by 4 bases. CDR3 nucleotides: TGTGCCTCCTCTGCGGGAGCGGGAGCCACCGGGGAGCTGTTTTTT. Its translation: CASSAGAGATGELFF.

CDR3 loop: CAWKRGGLETQYF. In nucleotides, the CDR3 is TGTGCCTGGAAACGCGGAGGGCTAGAGACCCAGTACTTC. This sequence joins TRBV30 and TRBJ2-5; D possibly corresponds to TRBD2 (6 bases). From germline, CDR1 is GTSNPN and CDR2 SVGIG (reference sequence). There are 13 residues in the CDR3. The V end was cut by 4 bases, the J end by 4 bases, with 13 bases between.

This clone was seen a single time. V usage is TRBV6-1 and J usage is TRBJ1-4; unclear D gene. The length of the CDR3 is 13 residues. The V end was cut by 0 bases, the J end by 1 base, with 0 bases between. Germline V gives CDR1 MNHNS, CDR2 SASEGT. Here the CDR3 reads CASSEATNEKLFF. CDR3 bases: TGTGCCAGCAGTGAAGCAACTAATGAAAAACTGTTTTTT.

This chain connects TRBV7-2 to TRBJ1-5; D may be TRBD1 (5 bases). This CDR3 region has 15 residues. Germline CDR1 SGHTA, CDR2 FQGNSA. The V and J ends lost 1 base and 3 bases respectively, with 10 bases between them. CDR3 nucleotides: TGTGCCAGCAGCTTAGATCCAGGGAACAATCAGCCCCAGCATTTT. Translated: CASSLDPGNNQPQHF.

The chain uses TRBV19 and TRBJ2-3; D call uncertain. Germline V CDR1 and CDR2: LNHDA, SQIVND (reference sequence). CDR3 length equals 13 residues. Between the trimmed V and J ends, which lost 3 bases and 4 bases, there was a span of 8 bases. CDR3 coding DNA: TGTGCCAGTAGTATCCCAAACCCAGATACGCAGTATTTT. This encodes CASSIPNPDTQYF.

In its sample, this clone is medium-sized. Within the sample, other DNA sequences also encode this same CDR3. V and J are TRBV18 and TRBJ1-2; 10 bases line up with TRBD1. Trimming at V came to 6 bases and at J to 4 bases, leaving 5 bases not matched to a gene. CDR1 is KGHSH, CDR2 LQKENI, per germline. This CDR3 is built from 14 residues. In nucleotides, the CDR3 is TGTGCCAGCTCGTCCGGGACAGGGGCCTATGGCTACACCTTC. This translates into CASSSGTGAYGYTF.

This clone was observed a handful of times. The chain recombines TRBV11-1 with TRBJ2-7, with 11 bases aligning to TRBD2. Germline V gene sequence: CDR1 SGHAT, CDR2 FQDESV (reference sequence). This CDR3 spans 15 amino acids. With 3 bases clipped from V and 7 bases from J, the junction kept 8 bases outside the gene matches. DNA for the CDR3: TGTGCCAGCAGCTTTGTACTAGCGGGAGCCAGGGAGCAGTACTTC. Its protein is CASSFVLAGAREQYF.

V is TRBV25-1 and J is TRBJ1-4, with a tentative D call TRBD1 (6 bases). The CDR3 loop spans 15 amino acids. From germline, CDR1 is MGHDK and CDR2 SYGVNS. The V and J ends lost 8 bases and 3 bases respectively, with 16 bases between them. CDR3 bases: TGTGCCAGCGGTGGGGCTGACAGGCCTAATGAAAAACTGTTTTTT. Translating gives CASGGADRPNEKLFF.